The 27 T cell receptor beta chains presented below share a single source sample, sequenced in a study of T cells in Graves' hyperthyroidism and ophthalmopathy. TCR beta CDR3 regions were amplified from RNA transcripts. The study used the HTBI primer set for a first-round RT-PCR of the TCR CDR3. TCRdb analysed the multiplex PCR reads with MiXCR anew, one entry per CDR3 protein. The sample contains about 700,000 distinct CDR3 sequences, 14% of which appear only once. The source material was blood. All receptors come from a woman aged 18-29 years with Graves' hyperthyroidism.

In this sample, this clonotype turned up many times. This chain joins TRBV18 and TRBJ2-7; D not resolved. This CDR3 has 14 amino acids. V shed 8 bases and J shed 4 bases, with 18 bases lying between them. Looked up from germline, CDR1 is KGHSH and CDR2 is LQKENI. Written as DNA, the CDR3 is TGTGCCAGCCAAGCAGGAGCCCTCGCGTACGAGCAGTACTTC. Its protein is CASQAGALAYEQYF.

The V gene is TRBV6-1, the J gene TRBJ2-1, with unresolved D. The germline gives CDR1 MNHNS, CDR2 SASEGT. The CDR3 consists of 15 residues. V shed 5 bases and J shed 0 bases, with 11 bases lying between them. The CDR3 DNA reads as TGTGCCAGCAGTCCCTCTCGCGACTCCTACAATGAGCAGTTCTTC. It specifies CASSPSRDSYNEQFF.

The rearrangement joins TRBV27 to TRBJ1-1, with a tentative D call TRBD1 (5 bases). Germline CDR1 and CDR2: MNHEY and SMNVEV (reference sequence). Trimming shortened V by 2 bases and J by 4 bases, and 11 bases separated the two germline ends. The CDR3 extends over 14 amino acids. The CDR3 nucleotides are TGTGCCAGCAGTTTAAGTTGGGGGTTCACTGAAGCTTTCTTT. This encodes CASSLSWGFTEAFF.

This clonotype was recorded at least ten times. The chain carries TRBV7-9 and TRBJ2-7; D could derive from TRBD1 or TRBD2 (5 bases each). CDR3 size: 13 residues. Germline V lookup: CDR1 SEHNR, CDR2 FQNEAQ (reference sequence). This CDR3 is CASVGTLSYEQYF. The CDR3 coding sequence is TGTGCAAGCGTCGGGACCCTCTCCTACGAGCAGTACTTC.

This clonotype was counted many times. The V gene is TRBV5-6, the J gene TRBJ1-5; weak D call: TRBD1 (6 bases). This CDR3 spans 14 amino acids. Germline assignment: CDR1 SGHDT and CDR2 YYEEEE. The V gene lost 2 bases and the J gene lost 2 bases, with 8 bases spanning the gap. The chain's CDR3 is CASSLWTGNQPQHF. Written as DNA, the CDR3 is TGTGCCAGCAGCTTATGGACAGGCAATCAGCCCCAGCATTTT.

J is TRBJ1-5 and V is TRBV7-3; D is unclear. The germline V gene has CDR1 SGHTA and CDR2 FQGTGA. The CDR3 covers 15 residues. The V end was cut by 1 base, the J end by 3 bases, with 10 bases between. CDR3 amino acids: CASSLRGSVNQPQHF. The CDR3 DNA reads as TGTGCCAGCAGCTTAAGAGGCAGTGTCAATCAGCCCCAGCATTTT.

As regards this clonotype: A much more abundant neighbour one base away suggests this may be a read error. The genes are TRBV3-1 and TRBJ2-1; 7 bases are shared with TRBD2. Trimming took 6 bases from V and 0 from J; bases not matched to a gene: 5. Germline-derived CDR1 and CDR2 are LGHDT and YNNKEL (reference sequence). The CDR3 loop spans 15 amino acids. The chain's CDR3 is CASRSRDYSYNEQFF. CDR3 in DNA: TGTGCCAGCAGATCCCGGGACTACTCCTACAATGAGCAGTTCTTC.

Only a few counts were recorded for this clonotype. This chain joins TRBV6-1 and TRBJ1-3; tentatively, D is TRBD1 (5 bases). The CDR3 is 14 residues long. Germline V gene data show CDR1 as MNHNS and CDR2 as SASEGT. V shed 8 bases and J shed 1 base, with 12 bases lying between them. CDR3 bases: TGTGCCAGCTCCAGGGCCGGATCTGGAAACACCATATATTTT. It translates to CASSRAGSGNTIYF.

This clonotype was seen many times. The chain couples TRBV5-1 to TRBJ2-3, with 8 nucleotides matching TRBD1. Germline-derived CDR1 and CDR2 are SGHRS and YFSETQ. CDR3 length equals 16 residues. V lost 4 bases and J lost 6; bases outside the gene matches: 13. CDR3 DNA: TGCGCCAGCAGCCGAGGACAGGGCTGGGGTGAGGATACGCAGTATTTT. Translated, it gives CASSRGQGWGEDTQYF. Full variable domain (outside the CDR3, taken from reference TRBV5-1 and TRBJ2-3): KAGVTQTPRYLIKTRGQQVTLSCSPISGHRSVSWYQQTPGQGLQFLFEYFSETQRNKGNFPGRFSGRQFSNSRSEMNVSTLELGDSALYLCASSRGQGWGEDTQYFGPGTRLTVL.

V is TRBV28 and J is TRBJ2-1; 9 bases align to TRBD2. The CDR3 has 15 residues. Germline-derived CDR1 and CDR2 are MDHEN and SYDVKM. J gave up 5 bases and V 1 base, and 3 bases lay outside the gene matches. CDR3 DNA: TGTGCCAGCAGTTTATTAGCGGGAGACCACAATGAGCAGTTCTTC. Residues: CASSLLAGDHNEQFF.

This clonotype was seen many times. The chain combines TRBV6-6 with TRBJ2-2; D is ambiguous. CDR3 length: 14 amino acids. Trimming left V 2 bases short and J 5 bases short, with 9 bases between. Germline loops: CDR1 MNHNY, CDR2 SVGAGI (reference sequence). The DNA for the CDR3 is TGTGCCAGCAGTTACAGGGCGCGTACCGGGGAGCTGTTTTTT. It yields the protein CASSYRARTGELFF.

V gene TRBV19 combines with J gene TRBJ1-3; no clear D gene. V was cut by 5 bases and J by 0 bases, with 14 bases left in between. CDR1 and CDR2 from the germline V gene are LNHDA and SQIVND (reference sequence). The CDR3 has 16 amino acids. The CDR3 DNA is TGTGCCAGTAGTGCCTGGACCGAATCCTCTGGAAACACCATATATTTT. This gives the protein CASSAWTESSGNTIYF.

For the CDR3, the DNA is TGTGCCAGCAGTTTCGGGGGCGCGGAGGAGCAGTACTTC. Encoded protein: CASSFGGAEEQYF. The chain is built from TRBV28 and TRBJ2-7, with D perhaps TRBD1 or TRBD2 (6 bases each). Trimming shortened V by 3 bases and J by 7 bases, and 13 bases separated the two germline ends. Germline CDR1 MDHEN, CDR2 SYDVKM. The length of the CDR3 is 13 residues.

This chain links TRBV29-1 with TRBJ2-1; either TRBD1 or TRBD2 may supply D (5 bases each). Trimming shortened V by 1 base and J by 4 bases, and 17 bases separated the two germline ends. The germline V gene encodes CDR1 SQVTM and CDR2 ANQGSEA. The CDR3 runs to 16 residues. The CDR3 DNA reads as TGCAGCGTTGAAGGAGGGTCACCGGGGCGGTACAATGAGCAGTTCTTC. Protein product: CSVEGGSPGRYNEQFF.

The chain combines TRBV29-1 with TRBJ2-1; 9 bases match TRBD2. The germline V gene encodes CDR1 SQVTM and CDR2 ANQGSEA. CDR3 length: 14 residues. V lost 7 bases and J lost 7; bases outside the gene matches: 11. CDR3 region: CSAIGGRAGNEQFF. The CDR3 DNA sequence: TGCAGCGCGATCGGCGGGAGGGCCGGGAATGAGCAGTTCTTC.

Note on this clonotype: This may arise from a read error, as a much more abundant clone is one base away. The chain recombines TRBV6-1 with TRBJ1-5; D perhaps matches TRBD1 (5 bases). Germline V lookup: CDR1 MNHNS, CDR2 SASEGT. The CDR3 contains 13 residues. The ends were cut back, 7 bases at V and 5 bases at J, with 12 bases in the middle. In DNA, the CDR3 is TGTGCCAGCAAAGAGGGGCCCGATCAGCCCCAGCATTTT. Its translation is CASKEGPDQPQHF.

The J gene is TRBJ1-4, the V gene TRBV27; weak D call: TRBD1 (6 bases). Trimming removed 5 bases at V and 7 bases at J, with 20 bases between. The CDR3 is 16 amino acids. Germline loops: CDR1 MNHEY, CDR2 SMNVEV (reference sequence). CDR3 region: CASSPRPDRFGEKLFF. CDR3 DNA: TGTGCCAGCAGTCCCCGCCCAGACAGGTTTGGTGAAAAACTGTTTTTT.

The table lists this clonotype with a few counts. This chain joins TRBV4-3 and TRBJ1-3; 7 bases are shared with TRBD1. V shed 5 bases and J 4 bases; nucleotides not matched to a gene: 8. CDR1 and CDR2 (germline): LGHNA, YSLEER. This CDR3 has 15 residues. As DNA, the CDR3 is TGCGCCAGCAGCTACACGACAGGGTCCGGAAACACCATATATTTT. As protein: CASSYTTGSGNTIYF.

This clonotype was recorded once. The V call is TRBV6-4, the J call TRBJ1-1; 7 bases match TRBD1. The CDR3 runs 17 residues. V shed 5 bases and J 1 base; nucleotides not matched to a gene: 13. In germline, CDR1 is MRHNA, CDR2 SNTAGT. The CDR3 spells CASSYILPGQTNTEAFF. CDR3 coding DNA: TGTGCCAGCAGTTATATTCTCCCGGGACAGACGAACACTGAAGCTTTCTTT.

The CDR3 nucleotides are TGTGCCAGCTCACCACGTGGCGGGAGGGTGACCTACAATGAGCAGTTCTTC. Amino acids: CASSPRGGRVTYNEQFF. The rearrangement uses TRBV18 and TRBJ2-1; 9 nucleotides align to TRBD2. This CDR3 region has 17 residues. Germline CDR1 KGHSH, CDR2 LQKENI. The J segment lost 2 bases and the V segment lost 1 base, leaving 6 bases of the junction unmatched.

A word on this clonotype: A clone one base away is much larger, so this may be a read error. DNA for the CDR3: TGTGCCAGCAGCTTAGACCGGAAGATTATAGGTCGGGACGAGCAGTACTTC. Translation: CASSLDRKIIGRDEQYF. The V gene is TRBV7-9, the J gene TRBJ2-7, with D unclear. The germline V and J ends were trimmed by 1 base and 5 bases, with 21 bases remaining between them. There are 17 residues in the CDR3. In germline, CDR1 is SEHNR, CDR2 FQNEAQ (reference sequence).

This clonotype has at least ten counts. The CDR3, as DNA: TGTGCCAGCACTCCTGGACGGACCCCGGGAGCTTTCTTT. Protein product: CASTPGRTPGAFF. This rearrangement joins TRBV28 to TRBJ1-1; no clear D gene. The CDR3 has 13 residues. Trimming stripped 7 bases from V and 10 bases from J, with 19 bases between. Per the germline V gene, CDR1 is MDHEN and CDR2 is SYDVKM. The full variable domain, rest sourced from reference TRBV28 and TRBJ1-1, is DVKVTQSSRYLVKRTGEKVFLECVQDMDHENMFWYRQDPGLGLRLIYFSYDVKMKEKGDIPEGYSVSREKKERFSLILESASTNQTSMYLCASTPGRTPGAFFGQGTRLTVV.

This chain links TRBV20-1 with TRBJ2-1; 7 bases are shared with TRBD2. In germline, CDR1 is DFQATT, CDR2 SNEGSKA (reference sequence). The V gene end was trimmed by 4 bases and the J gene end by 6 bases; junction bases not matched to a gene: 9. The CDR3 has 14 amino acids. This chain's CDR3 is CSATLGGETNEQFF. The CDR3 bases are TGCAGTGCTACATTGGGGGGGGAAACCAATGAGCAGTTCTTC.

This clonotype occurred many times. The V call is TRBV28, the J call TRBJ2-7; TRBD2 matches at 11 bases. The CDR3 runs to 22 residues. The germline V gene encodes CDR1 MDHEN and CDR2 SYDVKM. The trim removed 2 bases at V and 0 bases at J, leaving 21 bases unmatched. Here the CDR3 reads CASSLVWAATGTSGLNSYEQYF. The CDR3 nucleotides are TGTGCCAGCAGTTTAGTATGGGCAGCGACCGGGACTAGCGGATTAAACTCCTACGAGCAGTACTTC.

CDR3 nucleotide sequence: TGTGCCAGCGGTGGAGGGGGGGCTGAAGCTTTCTTT. This gives the protein CASGGGGAEAFF. This chain connects TRBV2 to TRBJ1-1, with a weak D call TRBD1 (6 bases). The CDR3 sequence is 12 residues long. Germline CDR1 reads SNHLY; CDR2 reads FYNNEI. Trimming removed 8 bases at V and 6 bases at J, with 13 bases between.

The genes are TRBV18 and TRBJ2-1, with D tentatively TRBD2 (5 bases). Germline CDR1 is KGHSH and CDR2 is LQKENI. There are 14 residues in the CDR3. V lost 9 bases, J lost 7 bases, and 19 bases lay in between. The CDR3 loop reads CASFRDLSLNEQFF. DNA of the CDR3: TGTGCCAGTTTCCGGGATCTGAGCCTAAATGAGCAGTTCTTC.

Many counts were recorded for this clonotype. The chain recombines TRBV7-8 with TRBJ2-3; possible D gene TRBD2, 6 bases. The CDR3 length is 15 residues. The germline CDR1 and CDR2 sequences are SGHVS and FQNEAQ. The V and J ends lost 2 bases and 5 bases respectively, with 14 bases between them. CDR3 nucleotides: TGTGCCAGCAGCTTACCAGGATCGGGGGTAGATACGCAGTATTTT. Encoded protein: CASSLPGSGVDTQYF.